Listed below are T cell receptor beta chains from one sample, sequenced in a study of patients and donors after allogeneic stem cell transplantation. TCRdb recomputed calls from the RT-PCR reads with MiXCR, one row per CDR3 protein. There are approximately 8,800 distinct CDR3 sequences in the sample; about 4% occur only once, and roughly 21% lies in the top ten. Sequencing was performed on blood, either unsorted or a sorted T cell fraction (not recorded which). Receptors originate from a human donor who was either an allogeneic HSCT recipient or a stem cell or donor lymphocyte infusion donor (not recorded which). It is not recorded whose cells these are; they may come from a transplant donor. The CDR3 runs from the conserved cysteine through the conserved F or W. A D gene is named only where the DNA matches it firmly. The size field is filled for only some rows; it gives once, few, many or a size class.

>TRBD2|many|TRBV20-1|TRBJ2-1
CSAHTSGTRVGYNEQFF
TGCAGTGCCCACACGTCCGGGACTAGAGTAGGATACAATGAGCAGTTCTTC
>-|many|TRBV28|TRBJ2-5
CASHAPIQETQYF
TGTGCCAGCCATGCCCCCATCCAAGAGACCCAGTACTTC
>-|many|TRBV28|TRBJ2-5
CASSLDRVKETQYF
TGTGCCAGCAGTTTAGACAGAGTAAAAGAGACCCAGTACTTC
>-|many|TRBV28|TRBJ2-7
CASSWAVYEQYF
TGTGCCAGCAGTTGGGCAGTTTACGAGCAGTACTTC
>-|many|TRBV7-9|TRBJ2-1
CASSVMTGRNEQFF
TGTGCCAGCAGCGTTATGACGGGAAGGAATGAGCAGTTCTTC
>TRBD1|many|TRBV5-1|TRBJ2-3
CASTAGTGVTDTQYF
TGCGCCAGCACCGCCGGGACAGGGGTGACAGATACGCAGTATTTT
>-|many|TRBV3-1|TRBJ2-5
CASSQYGTGETQYF
TGTGCCAGCAGCCAATACGGGACGGGTGAGACCCAGTACTTC
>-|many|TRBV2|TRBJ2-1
CASSEAGLIQFF
TGTGCCAGCAGTGAGGCTGGACTAATACAGTTCTTC
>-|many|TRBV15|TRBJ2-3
CATSRGAVLTDTQYF
TGTGCCACCAGCAGAGGGGCCGTACTCACAGATACGCAGTATTTT
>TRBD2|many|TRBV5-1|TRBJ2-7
CASSLAKGTSGHYEQYF
TGCGCCAGCAGCTTGGCAAAGGGAACTAGCGGGCACTACGAGCAGTACTTC
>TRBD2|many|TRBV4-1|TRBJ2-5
CASSQEAGLAGPYQETQYF
TGCGCCAGCAGCCAAGAAGCGGGGCTAGCGGGACCGTACCAAGAGACCCAGTACTTC
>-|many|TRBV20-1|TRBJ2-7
CSAVGGRTVYEQYF
TGCAGTGCTGTAGGAGGAAGGACTGTATACGAGCAGTACTTC
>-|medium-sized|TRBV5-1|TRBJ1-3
CASRDMAGNTIYF
TGCGCCAGCAGAGACATGGCTGGAAACACCATATATTTT
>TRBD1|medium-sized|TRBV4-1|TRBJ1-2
CASSQRERTGVSYTF
TGCGCCAGCAGCCAAAGGGAAAGGACAGGGGTTAGCTACACCTTC
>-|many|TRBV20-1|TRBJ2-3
CSARSQTRQGGDTQYF
TGCAGTGCTAGATCCCAGACTCGGCAGGGGGGAGATACGCAGTATTTT
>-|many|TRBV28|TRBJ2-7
CASSFGGAPLVEQYF
TGTGCCAGCAGTTTCGGGGGCGCCCCCCTTGTCGAGCAGTACTTC
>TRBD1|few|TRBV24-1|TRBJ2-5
CATSDPQGAGETQYF
TGTGCCACCAGTGACCCACAGGGGGCCGGAGAGACCCAGTACTTC
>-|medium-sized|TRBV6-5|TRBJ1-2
CASSRTGGWNGYTF
TGTGCCAGCAGTCGGACGGGTGGGTGGAATGGCTACACCTTC
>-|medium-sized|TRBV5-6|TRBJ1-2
CASSLEGALPYGYTF
TGTGCCAGCAGCTTGGAAGGGGCCCTACCTTATGGCTACACCTTC
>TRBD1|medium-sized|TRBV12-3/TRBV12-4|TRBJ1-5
CASTEQGKGQPQHF
TGTGCCAGCACCGAACAGGGGAAGGGTCAGCCCCAGCATTTT
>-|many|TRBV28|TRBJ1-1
CASSKQGWATEAFF
TGTGCCAGCAGTAAGCAGGGATGGGCCACTGAAGCTTTCTTT
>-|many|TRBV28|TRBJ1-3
CASSLWDFSGNTIYF
TGTGCCAGCAGTTTATGGGACTTCTCTGGAAACACCATATATTTT
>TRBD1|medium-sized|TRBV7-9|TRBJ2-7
CASSLADRGYEQYF
TGTGCCAGCAGCTTAGCCGACAGGGGCTACGAGCAGTACTTC
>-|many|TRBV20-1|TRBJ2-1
CSAPGLSNEQFF
TGCAGTGCGCCGGGACTTTCCAATGAGCAGTTCTTC
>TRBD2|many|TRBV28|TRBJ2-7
CASSLGGSGVYEQYF
TGTGCCAGCAGTTTAGGCGGGAGTGGGGTCTACGAGCAGTACTTC
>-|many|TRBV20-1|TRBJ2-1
CSAGGGTSSYNEQFF
TGCAGTGCTGGAGGCGGGACCTCCTCCTACAATGAGCAGTTCTTC
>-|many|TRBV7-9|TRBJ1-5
CASSSQSNQPQHF
TGTGCCAGCAGCTCACAAAGCAATCAGCCCCAGCATTTT
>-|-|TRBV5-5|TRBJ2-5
CASSSQTQGSPSQETQYF
TGTGCCAGCAGCTCACAAACTCAGGGGTCCCCTTCGCAAGAGACCCAGTACTTC
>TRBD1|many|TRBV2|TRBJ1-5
CASKGEQWTGGRNQPQHF
TGTGCCAGCAAAGGGGAACAATGGACAGGGGGGCGCAATCAGCCCCAGCATTTT
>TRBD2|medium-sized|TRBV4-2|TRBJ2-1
CASSQDGLAIYNEQFF
TGTGCCAGCAGCCAAGACGGACTAGCCATCTACAATGAGCAGTTCTTC
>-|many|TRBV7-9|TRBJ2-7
CASSRPPIREQYF
TGTGCCAGCAGCCGCCCGCCTATACGCGAGCAGTACTTC
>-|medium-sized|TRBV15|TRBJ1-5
CATSRDEQPQHF
TGTGCCACCAGCAGAGATGAGCAGCCCCAGCATTTT
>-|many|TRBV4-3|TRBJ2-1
CASSQGQSSYNEQFF
TGCGCCAGCAGCCAAGGACAGAGCTCCTACAATGAGCAGTTCTTC
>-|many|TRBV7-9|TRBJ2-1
CASSSLGEEQFF
TGTGCCAGCAGCTCGTTAGGCGAGGAGCAGTTCTTC
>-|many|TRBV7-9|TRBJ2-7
CASSRTPTYEQYF
TGTGCCAGCAGTCGGACACCAACCTACGAGCAGTACTTC
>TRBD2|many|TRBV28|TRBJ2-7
CASIGRGGNYEQYF
TGTGCCAGCATCGGGCGGGGGGGCAACTACGAGCAGTACTTC
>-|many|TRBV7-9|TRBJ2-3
CASSLARFDTQYF
TGTGCCAGCAGCTTAGCCCGGTTTGATACGCAGTATTTT
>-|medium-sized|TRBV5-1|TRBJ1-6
CASSLENSPLHF
TGCGCCAGCAGCTTGGAAAATTCACCCCTCCACTTT
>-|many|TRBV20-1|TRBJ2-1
CSARAVHNEQFF
TGCAGTGCTAGAGCCGTGCACAATGAGCAGTTCTTC
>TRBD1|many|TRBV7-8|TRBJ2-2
CASRKQGANTGELFF
TGTGCCAGCAGGAAACAGGGGGCGAACACCGGGGAGCTGTTTTTT
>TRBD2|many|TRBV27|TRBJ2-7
CASSRLAGSYEQYF
TGTGCCAGCAGCCGACTAGCGGGTTCCTACGAGCAGTACTTC
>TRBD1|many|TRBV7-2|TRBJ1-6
CASSSAGTGPSYNSPLHF
TGTGCCAGCAGCTCTGCCGGGACAGGGCCATCCTATAATTCACCCCTCCACTTT
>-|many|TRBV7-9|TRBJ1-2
CASSPGWDNYGYTF
TGTGCCAGCAGCCCAGGGTGGGACAACTATGGCTACACCTTC
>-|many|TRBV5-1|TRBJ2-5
CASSLGDHQETQYF
TGCGCCAGCAGTTTGGGGGATCACCAAGAGACCCAGTACTTC
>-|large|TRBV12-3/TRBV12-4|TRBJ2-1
CASTSHNEQFF
TGTGCCAGCACCTCGCATAATGAGCAGTTCTTC
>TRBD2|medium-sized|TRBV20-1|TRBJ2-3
CSARGVRERSDTQYF
TGCAGTGCTAGAGGAGTGCGGGAGAGGTCAGATACGCAGTATTTT
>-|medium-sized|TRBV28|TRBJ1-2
CASSSQGIGGYTF
TGTGCCAGCAGTTCGCAGGGGATCGGTGGCTACACCTTC
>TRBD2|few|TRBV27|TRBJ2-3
CASNLAGGRADTQYF
TGTGCCAGCAACTTAGCGGGAGGGAGAGCAGATACGCAGTATTTT
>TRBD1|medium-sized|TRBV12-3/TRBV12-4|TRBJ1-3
CASRGTVGNTIYF
TGTGCCAGCAGGGGGACAGTTGGAAACACCATATATTTT
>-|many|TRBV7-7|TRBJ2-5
CASSPGRFQETQYF
TGTGCCAGCAGCCCTGGCAGGTTCCAAGAGACCCAGTACTTC
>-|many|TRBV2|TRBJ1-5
CASTMDSNQPQHF
TGTGCCAGCACCATGGATAGCAATCAGCCCCAGCATTTT
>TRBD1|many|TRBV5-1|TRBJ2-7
CASSPRAGGSEQYF
TGCGCCAGCAGCCCCCGGGCAGGGGGCTCCGAGCAGTACTTC
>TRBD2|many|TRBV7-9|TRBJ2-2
CASSSGGPAFTGELFF
TGTGCCAGCAGTTCGGGAGGGCCGGCTTTCACCGGGGAGCTGTTTTTT
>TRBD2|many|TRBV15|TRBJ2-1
CATSGGSGYEQFF
TGTGCCACCAGCGGCGGGAGTGGGTATGAGCAGTTCTTC
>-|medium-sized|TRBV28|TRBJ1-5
CASRHTPTGNFNQPQHF
TGTGCCAGCAGACATACTCCAACAGGGAATTTCAATCAGCCCCAGCATTTT
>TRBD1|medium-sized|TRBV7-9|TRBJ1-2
CASRPPGQGYGYTF
TGTGCCAGCAGGCCTCCGGGACAGGGATATGGCTACACCTTC
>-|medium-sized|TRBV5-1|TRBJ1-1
CASSLTGSRLVRTEAFF
TGCGCCAGCAGCCTAACAGGATCTCGGTTGGTCCGTACTGAAGCTTTCTTT